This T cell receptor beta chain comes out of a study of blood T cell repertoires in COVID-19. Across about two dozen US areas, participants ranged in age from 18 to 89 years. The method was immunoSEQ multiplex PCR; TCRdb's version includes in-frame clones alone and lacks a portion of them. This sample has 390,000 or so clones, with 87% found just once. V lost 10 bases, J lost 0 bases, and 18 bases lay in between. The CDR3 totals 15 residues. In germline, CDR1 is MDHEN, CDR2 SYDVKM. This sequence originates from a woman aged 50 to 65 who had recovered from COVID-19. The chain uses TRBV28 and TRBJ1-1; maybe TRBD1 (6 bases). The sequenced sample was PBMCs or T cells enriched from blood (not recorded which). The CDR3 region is CAISAGGPMNTEAFF. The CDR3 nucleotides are TGTGCCATATCTGCGGGGGGCCCCATGAACACTGAAGCTTTCTTT. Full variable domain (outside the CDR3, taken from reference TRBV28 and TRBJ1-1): DVKVTQSSRYLVKRTGEKVFLECVQDMDHENMFWYRQDPGLGLRLIYFSYDVKMKEKGDIPEGYSVSREKKERFSLILESASTNQTSMYLCAISAGGPMNTEAFFGQGTRLTVV.